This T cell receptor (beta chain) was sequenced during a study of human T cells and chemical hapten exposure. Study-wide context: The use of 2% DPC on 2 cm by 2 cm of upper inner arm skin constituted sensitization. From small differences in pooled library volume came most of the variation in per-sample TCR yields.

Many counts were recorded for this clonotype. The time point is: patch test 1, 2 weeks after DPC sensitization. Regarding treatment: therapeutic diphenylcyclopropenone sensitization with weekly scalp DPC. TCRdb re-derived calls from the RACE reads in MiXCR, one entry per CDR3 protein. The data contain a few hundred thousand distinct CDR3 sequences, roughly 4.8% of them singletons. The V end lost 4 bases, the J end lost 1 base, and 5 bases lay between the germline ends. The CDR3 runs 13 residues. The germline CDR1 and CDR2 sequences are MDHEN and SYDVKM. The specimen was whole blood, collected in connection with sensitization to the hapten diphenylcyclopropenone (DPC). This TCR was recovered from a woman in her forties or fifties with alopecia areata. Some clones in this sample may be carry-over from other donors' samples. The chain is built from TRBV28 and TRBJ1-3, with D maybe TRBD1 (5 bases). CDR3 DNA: TGTGCCAGCAGTTACAGGTCTGGAAACACCATATATTTT. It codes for CASSYRSGNTIYF. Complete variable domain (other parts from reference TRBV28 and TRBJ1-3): DVKVTQSSRYLVKRTGEKVFLECVQDMDHENMFWYRQDPGLGLRLIYFSYDVKMKEKGDIPEGYSVSREKKERFSLILESASTNQTSMYLCASSYRSGNTIYFGEGSWLTVV.